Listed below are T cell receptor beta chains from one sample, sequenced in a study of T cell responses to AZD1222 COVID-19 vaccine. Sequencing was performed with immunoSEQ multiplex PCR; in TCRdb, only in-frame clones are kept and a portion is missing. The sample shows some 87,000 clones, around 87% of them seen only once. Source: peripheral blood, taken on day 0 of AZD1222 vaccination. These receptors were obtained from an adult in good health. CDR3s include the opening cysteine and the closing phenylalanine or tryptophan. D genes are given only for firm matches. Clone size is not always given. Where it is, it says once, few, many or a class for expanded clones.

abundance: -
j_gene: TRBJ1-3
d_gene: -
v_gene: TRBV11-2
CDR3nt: TGTGCCAGCAGCTTAGACCTCCTGGGGGGTAGAGGAAACACCATATATTTT
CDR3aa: CASSLDLLGGRGNTIYF

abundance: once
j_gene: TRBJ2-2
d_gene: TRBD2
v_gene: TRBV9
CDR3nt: TGTGCCAGCAGCCTCCGACTAGCGGGAGATGGGACCGGGGAGCTGTTTTTT
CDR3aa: CASSLRLAGDGTGELFF

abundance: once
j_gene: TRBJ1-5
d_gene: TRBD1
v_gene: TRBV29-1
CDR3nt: TGCAGCGTGGGGGGGACAGGCTCGAGCAATCAGCCCCAGCATTTT
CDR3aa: CSVGGTGSSNQPQHF

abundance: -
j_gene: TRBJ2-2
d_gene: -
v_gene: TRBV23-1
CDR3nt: TGCGCCAGCAGTCAACCCCGGAACACCGGGGAGCTGTTTTTT
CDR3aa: CASSQPRNTGELFF

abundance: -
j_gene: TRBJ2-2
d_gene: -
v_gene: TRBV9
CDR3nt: TGTGCCAGCAGCGTAGAGCTGCCCGGGGAGCTGTTTTTT
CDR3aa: CASSVELPGELFF

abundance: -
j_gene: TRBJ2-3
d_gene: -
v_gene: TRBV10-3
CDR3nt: TGTGCCATCAGTGATCTGGAATTGGATACGCAGTATTTT
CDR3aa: CAISDLELDTQYF

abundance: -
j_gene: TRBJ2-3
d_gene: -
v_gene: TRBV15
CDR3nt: TGTGCCACCAGCAGTAAGGGTTCGGGACATTTGGTTCCAGATACGCAGTATTTT
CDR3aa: CATSSKGSGHLVPDTQYF

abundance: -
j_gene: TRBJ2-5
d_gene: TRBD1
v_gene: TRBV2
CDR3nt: TGTGCCAGCAGTGGCGGGACAGGGGGCCCAGGAGAGACCCAGTACTTC
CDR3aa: CASSGGTGGPGETQYF

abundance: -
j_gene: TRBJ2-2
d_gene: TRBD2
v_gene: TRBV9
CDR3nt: TGTGCCAGCACCCCGACTAGCGGGAGTTATAGGACCGGGGAGCTGTTTTTT
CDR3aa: CASTPTSGSYRTGELFF

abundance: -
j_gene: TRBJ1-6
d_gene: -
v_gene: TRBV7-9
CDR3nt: TGTGCCAGCAGCTTAGAACGAGCGGGGGATTCACCCCTCCACTTT
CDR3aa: CASSLERAGDSPLHF

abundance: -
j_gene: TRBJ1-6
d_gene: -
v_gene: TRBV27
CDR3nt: TGTGCCAGCAGTTTCACAGGACAAGACTATAATTCACCCCTCCACTTT
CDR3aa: CASSFTGQDYNSPLHF